Shown below are 5 T cell receptor beta chains from a single sample sequenced in a study of identical twins. Each CDR3 protein gets one entry after TCRdb re-called the 5' RACE reads with MiXCR. The sample yields 650,000 to 800,000 distinct CDR3 sequences, roughly 8% seen once. These sequences were also reported in another study, on yellow fever vaccine responses in identical twins.

Material for sequencing was PBMCs. Receptors originate from a woman between 18 and 29 years old in good health.

The V and J genes are TRBV12-3 or TRBV12-4 and TRBJ1-5, with 10 bases matching TRBD1. Trimming removed 4 bases from V and 7 bases from J; junction bases left unmatched: 10. The CDR3 covers 16 residues. The CDR3 nucleotides read TGTGCCAGCAGTTCGACAGGGGGCGCGGTCGGGCAGCCCCAGCATTTT. Translation gives CASSSTGGAVGQPQHF.

This clonotype was counted a few times. This rearrangement joins TRBV28 to TRBJ2-5; the match to TRBD2 covers 10 bases. The CDR3 contains 16 residues. J was trimmed by 7 bases and V by 7 bases; bases with no gene match: 15. Germline CDR1 is MDHEN and CDR2 is SYDVKM. CDR3 DNA: TGTGCCAGCACCAGGCAGAGACTAGCGGGTTTCGCGACCCAGTACTTC. The encoded protein is CASTRQRLAGFATQYF. Variable domain in full (rest from reference TRBV28 and TRBJ2-5): DVKVTQSSRYLVKRTGEKVFLECVQDMDHENMFWYRQDPGLGLRLIYFSYDVKMKEKGDIPEGYSVSREKKERFSLILESASTNQTSMYLCASTRQRLAGFATQYFGPGTRLLVL.

V gene TRBV7-2 combines with J gene TRBJ2-2, with 7 positions matching TRBD2. Germline trimming cut 5 bases from V and 8 bases from J; bases unmatched to any gene: 5. The CDR3 sequence is 13 residues long. Germline V lookup: CDR1 SGHTA, CDR2 FQGNSA. This chain's CDR3 is CASSRDYRGELFF. The CDR3 region has the DNA TGTGCCAGCAGCCGGGACTATCGAGGGGAGCTGTTTTTT. Based on the CDR3 plus reference TRBV7-2 and TRBJ2-2, the full variable domain is GAGVSQSPSNKVTEKGKDVELRCDPISGHTALYWYRQSLGQGLEFLIYFQGNSAPDKSGLPSDRFSAERTGGSVSTLTIQRTQQEDSAVYLCASSRDYRGELFFGEGSRLTVL.

In this sample, this clonotype turned up a few times. The chain couples TRBV28 to TRBJ1-4, with 7 bases that match TRBD1. CDR3 size: 14 residues. With 4 bases clipped from V and 8 bases from J, the junction kept 7 bases outside the gene matches. Per the germline V gene, CDR1 is MDHEN and CDR2 is SYDVKM. The CDR3 coding sequence is TGTGCCAGCAGTTCGACAGGGAGTGGGGAAAAACTGTTTTTT. Encoded protein: CASSSTGSGEKLFF.

V and J are TRBV27 and TRBJ2-5, with D unresolved. V lost 2 bases and J 3 bases, leaving 7 bases between the germline ends. The CDR3 runs to 13 residues. CDR1 is MNHEY, CDR2 SMNVEV, per germline (reference sequence). CDR3 protein: CASSLVSEETQYF. CDR3 bases: TGTGCCAGCAGTTTAGTCAGTGAAGAGACCCAGTACTTC.